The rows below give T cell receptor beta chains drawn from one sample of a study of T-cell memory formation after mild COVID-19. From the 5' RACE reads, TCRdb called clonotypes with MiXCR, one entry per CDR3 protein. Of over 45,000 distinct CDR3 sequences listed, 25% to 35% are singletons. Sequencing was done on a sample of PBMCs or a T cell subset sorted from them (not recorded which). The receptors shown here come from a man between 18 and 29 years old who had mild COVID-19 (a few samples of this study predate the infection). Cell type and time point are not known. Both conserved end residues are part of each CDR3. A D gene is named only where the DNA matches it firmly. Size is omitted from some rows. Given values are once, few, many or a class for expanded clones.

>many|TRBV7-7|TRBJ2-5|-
CASSRYFEGRETQYF
TGTGCCAGCAGCCGATATTTTGAAGGGCGAGAGACCCAGTACTTC
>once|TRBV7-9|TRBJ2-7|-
CASSLGQYEQYF
TGTGCCAGCAGCTTAGGACAGTACGAGCAGTACTTC
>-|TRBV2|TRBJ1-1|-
CAIPPGAGAFF
TGTGCCATCCCTCCCGGGGCAGGAGCTTTCTTT
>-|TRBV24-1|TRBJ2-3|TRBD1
CATSDLTDRAADTQYF
TGTGCCACCAGTGATTTGACCGACAGGGCAGCCGATACGCAGTATTTT
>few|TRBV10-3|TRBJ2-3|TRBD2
CAISDRSGGPQYF
TGTGCCATCAGTGATAGAAGCGGGGGACCGCAGTATTTT
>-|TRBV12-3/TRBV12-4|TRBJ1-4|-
CASSIPTNEKLFF
TGTGCCAGCAGTATACCAACTAATGAAAAACTGTTTTTT
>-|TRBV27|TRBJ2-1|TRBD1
CASSTTGNNEQFF
TGTGCCAGCAGCACGACAGGGAACAATGAGCAGTTCTTC
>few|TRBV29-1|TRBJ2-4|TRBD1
CSVVAGGTNIQYF
TGCAGCGTTGTGGCAGGGGGCACAAACATTCAGTACTTC
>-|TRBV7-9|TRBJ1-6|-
CASSSVGEGGSPLHF
TGTGCCAGCAGCTCGGTAGGAGAGGGGGGTTCACCCCTCCACTTT
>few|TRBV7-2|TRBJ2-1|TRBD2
CASSLDWTSGREQFF
TGTGCCAGCAGCTTAGATTGGACTAGCGGGCGGGAGCAGTTCTTC
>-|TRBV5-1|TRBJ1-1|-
CASSFWGPSNTEAFF
TGCGCCAGCAGCTTTTGGGGGCCTTCTAACACTGAAGCTTTCTTT
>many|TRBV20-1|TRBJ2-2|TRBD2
CSARSSGDTGELFF
TGCAGTGCTAGAAGTAGCGGGGACACCGGGGAGCTGTTTTTT
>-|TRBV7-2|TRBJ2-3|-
CASSPGGRGGTDTQYF
TGTGCCAGCAGCCCAGGCGGTCGCGGGGGCACAGATACGCAGTATTTT
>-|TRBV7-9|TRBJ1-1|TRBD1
CASSTGTGGREAFF
TGTGCCAGCAGCACCGGGACAGGGGGTCGGGAAGCTTTCTTT
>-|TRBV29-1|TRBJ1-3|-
CSVWDTSSGNTIYF
TGCAGCGTGTGGGACACGAGCTCTGGAAACACCATATATTTT
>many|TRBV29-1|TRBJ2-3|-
CSVELAGPDTQYF
TGCAGCGTTGAATTGGCAGGGCCAGATACGCAGTATTTT
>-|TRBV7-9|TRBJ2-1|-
CASSRSYNEQFF
TGTGCCAGCAGTCGCTCCTACAATGAGCAGTTCTTC
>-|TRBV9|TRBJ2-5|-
CASSVGLGVEQRETQYF
TGTGCCAGCAGCGTAGGACTGGGAGTGGAGCAGCGGGAGACCCAGTACTTC
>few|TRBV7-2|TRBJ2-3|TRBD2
CASSFATGGLTDTQYF
TGTGCCAGCAGCTTTGCCACGGGGGGACTCACAGATACGCAGTATTTT
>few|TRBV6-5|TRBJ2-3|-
CASSPPGADTQYF
TGTGCCAGCAGTCCACCGGGGGCAGATACGCAGTATTTT
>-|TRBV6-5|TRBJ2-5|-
CASSYRWEETQYF
TGTGCCAGCAGTTACCGGTGGGAGGAGACCCAGTACTTC
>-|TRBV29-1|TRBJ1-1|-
CSVGTTLAGPEAFF
TGCAGCGTGGGTACAACATTAGCGGGGCCTGAAGCTTTCTTT
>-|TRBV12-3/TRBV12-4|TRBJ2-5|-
CASSLPGEETQYF
TGTGCCAGCAGTTTACCTGGAGAAGAGACCCAGTACTTC
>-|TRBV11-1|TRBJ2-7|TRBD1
CASSSRPGQVPYEQYF
TGTGCCAGCAGCTCCCGCCCCGGACAGGTCCCCTACGAGCAGTACTTC
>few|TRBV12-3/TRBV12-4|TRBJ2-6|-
CASSPGVDGANVLTF
TGTGCCAGCAGTCCAGGGGTGGATGGGGCCAACGTCCTGACTTTC
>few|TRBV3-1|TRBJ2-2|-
CASSQDAQGRISRTGELFF
TGTGCCAGCAGCCAAGATGCCCAGGGCAGAATCTCGCGAACCGGGGAGCTGTTTTTT
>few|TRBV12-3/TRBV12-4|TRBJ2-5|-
CASSLMGSKTQYF
TGTGCCAGCAGTTTGATGGGATCCAAGACCCAGTACTTC
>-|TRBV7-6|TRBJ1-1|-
CASSSAEGVEAFF
TGTGCCAGCAGCTCGGCGGAAGGGGTTGAAGCTTTCTTT
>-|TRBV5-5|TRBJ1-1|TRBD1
CASSYRGLETEAFF
TGTGCCAGCAGCTACAGGGGTTTGGAAACTGAAGCTTTCTTT
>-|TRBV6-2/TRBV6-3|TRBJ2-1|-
CASSYGWDEQFF
TGTGCCAGCAGTTACGGGTGGGATGAGCAGTTCTTC
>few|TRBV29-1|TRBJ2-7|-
CSVGGHLGEQYF
TGCAGCGTTGGGGGACACCTTGGTGAGCAGTACTTC
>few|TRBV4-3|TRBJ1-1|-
CASSQWGLGTEAFF
TGCGCCAGCAGCCAATGGGGCCTGGGGACTGAAGCTTTCTTT
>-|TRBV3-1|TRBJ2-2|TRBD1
CASSQQGVAGELFF
TGTGCCAGCAGCCAGCAGGGGGTGGCCGGGGAGCTGTTTTTT
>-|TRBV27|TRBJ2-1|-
CASSLAGGAYNEQFF
TGTGCCAGCAGTTTGGCTGGGGGCGCCTACAATGAGCAGTTCTTC
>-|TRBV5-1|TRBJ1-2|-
CASSRPGGYTF
TGCGCCAGCAGCCGTCCTGGAGGCTACACCTTC
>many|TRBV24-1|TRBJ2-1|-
CATSDFGGNEQFF
TGTGCCACCAGTGATTTCGGGGGTAATGAGCAGTTCTTC
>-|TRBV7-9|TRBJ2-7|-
CASSPPGYEQYF
TGTGCCAGCAGCCCCCCAGGATACGAGCAGTACTTC
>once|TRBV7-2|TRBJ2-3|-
CASSPVVTFGSTDTQYF
TGTGCCAGCAGCCCAGTAGTGACTTTCGGTAGCACAGATACGCAGTATTTT
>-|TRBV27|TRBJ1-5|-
CASSLGGSHQPQHF
TGTGCCAGCAGTTTGGGAGGGTCCCATCAGCCCCAGCATTTT
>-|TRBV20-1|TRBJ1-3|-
CSARRLSSGNTIYF
TGCAGTGCTAGGCGATTGAGCTCTGGAAACACCATATATTTT
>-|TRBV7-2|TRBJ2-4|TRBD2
CASSFSTSGEAKNIQYF
TGTGCCAGCAGCTTCTCGACTAGCGGGGAGGCCAAAAACATTCAGTACTTC
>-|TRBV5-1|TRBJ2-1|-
CASSRGIGGPNEQFF
TGCGCCAGCAGCCGGGGGATCGGGGGGCCTAATGAGCAGTTCTTC
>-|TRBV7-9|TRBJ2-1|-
CASSLYTGEQFF
TGTGCCAGCAGCTTATATACGGGGGAGCAGTTCTTC
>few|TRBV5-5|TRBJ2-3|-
CASSPPTGRGTDTQYF
TGTGCCAGCAGCCCTCCGACGGGTAGAGGCACAGATACGCAGTATTTT
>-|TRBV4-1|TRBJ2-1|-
CASSQEGNNEQFF
TGCGCCAGCAGCCAAGAGGGAAACAATGAGCAGTTCTTC
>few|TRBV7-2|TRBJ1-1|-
CASSRKTVNTEAFF
TGTGCCAGCAGCCGCAAGACAGTGAACACTGAAGCTTTCTTT
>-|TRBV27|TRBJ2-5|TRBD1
CASSLRGDRGETQYF
TGTGCCAGCAGTCTTCGGGGGGACAGGGGTGAGACCCAGTACTTC
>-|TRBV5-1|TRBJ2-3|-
CASSLEGAGTDTQYF
TGCGCCAGCAGCTTGGAGGGCGCCGGCACAGATACGCAGTATTTT
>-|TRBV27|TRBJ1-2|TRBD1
CASSPSRGLGYGYTF
TGTGCCAGCAGTCCGAGCAGGGGGCTGGGCTATGGCTACACCTTC
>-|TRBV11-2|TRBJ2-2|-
CASSLGGSGELFF
TGTGCCAGCAGCTTAGGAGGGTCCGGGGAGCTGTTTTTT
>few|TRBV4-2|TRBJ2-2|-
CASSQEPTGELFF
TGTGCCAGCAGCCAAGAACCCACCGGGGAGCTGTTTTTT
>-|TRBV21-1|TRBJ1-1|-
CASSNRTSNPGDTEAFF
TGTGCCAGCAGCAACCGTACTTCGAATCCGGGGGACACTGAAGCTTTCTTT
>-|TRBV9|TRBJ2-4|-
CASSGALSAKNIQYF
TGTGCCAGCAGCGGCGCTCTGTCAGCCAAAAACATTCAGTACTTC
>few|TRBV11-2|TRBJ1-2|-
CASSMDTSYGYTF
TGTGCCAGCAGCATGGACACCAGCTATGGCTACACCTTC
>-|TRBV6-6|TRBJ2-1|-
CASTGTLRFAQFF
TGTGCCAGCACCGGAACCCTTAGGTTTGCGCAGTTCTTC
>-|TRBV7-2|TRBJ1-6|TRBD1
CASSFGQAAHF
TGTGCCAGCAGTTTTGGACAGGCCGCCCACTTT
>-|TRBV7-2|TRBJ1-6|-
CASSLVWGIGSPLHF
TGTGCCAGCAGCTTAGTTTGGGGGATTGGGTCACCCCTCCACTTT
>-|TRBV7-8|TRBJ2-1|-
CASSLADAGYEQFF
TGTGCCAGCAGCTTAGCGGATGCTGGGTATGAGCAGTTCTTC
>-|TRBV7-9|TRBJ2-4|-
CASSLGSAEAKNIQYF
TGTGCCAGCAGCCTGGGGTCGGCCGAAGCCAAAAACATTCAGTACTTC
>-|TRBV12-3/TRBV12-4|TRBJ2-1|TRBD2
CASTLGTSQWDEQFF
TGTGCCAGCACTCTCGGGACTAGCCAATGGGATGAGCAGTTCTTC